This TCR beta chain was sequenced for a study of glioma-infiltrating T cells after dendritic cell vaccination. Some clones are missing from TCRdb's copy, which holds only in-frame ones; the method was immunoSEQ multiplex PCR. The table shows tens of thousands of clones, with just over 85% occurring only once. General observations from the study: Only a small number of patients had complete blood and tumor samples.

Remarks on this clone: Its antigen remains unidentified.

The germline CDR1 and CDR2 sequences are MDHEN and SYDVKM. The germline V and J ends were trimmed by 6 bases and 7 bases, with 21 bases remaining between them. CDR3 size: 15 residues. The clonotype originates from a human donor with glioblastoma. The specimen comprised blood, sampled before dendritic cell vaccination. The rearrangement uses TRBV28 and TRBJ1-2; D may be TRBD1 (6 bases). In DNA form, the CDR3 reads TGTGCCAGCAGCACTAAAGGGGGGGCGCAGGGTGGCTACACCTTC. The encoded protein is CASSTKGGAQGGYTF.